This TCR beta chain originates from a study of vaccination effects on CD4 cells after COVID-19. Germline assignment: CDR1 GTSNPN and CDR2 SVGIG (reference sequence). Trimming at V came to 3 bases and at J to 1 base, leaving 6 bases not matched to a gene. The CDR3 runs to 15 residues. There are a few counts of this clone. Its target is not known. Sequencing was performed with immunoSEQ multiplex PCR; in TCRdb, only in-frame clones are kept and a portion is missing. Among 20,000 to 30,000 clones listed, 69% were seen once. Antigen-specific CD4+ T cells were first expanded with viral peptide pools by the ViraFEST assay and only then sequenced. When around nine days of culture had elapsed, CD4+ T cells were isolated. This person's SARS-CoV-2 infection, confirmed by PCR, occurred between March and December 2020.

J is TRBJ1-1 and V is TRBV30; 9 nucleotides align to TRBD1. The origin of this receptor is a human donor who had a prior SARS-CoV-2 infection. The source material was CD4+ T cells from PBMCs cultured with SARS-CoV-2 spike peptides, sampled before COVID-19 vaccination. The chain's CDR3 is CAWRVVDRGNTEAFF. In DNA, the CDR3 is TGTGCCTGGAGGGTAGTGGACAGGGGGAACACTGAAGCTTTCTTT.